This T cell receptor (beta chain) emerged from a study of blood T cell repertoires in COVID-19. Only one count was recorded for this clone. From germline, CDR1 is LNHDA and CDR2 SQIVND (reference sequence). V lost 6 bases and J lost 5; bases outside the gene matches: 14. The CDR3 runs to 17 residues. Only in-frame clones appear in the TCRdb table, and some are missing; sequencing was by immunoSEQ multiplex PCR. The table has 170,000 or so clones, roughly 89% seen once; the top ten hold about 1%. The chain joins TRBV19 to TRBJ1-1; 11 nucleotides line up with TRBD1. Sequencing was performed on peripheral blood. The receptor was derived from a woman under 30 who had recovered from COVID-19. CDR3 in amino acids: CASSPWTGGLGKTEAFF. CDR3 sequence (DNA): TGTGCCAGTAGCCCTTGGACAGGGGGCCTAGGTAAGACTGAAGCTTTCTTT.